This T cell receptor (beta chain) is from a study of T cell responses to AZD1222 COVID-19 vaccine. Whole-study findings and limits: White British donors predominated, females outnumbered males, and clonal diversity was possibly underestimated.

Profiling relied on immunoSEQ multiplex PCR, and the TCRdb table lists in-frame clones only, not all of them. The sample lists 150,000 to 200,000 clones; under 95% were seen once. V dropped 3 bases and J dropped 2 bases, with 12 bases sitting between them. The germline V gene encodes CDR1 KGHDR and CDR2 SFDVKD. This CDR3 region has 15 residues. About this clone itself: The antigen is unknown.

Here the sequenced sample was peripheral blood, taken 28 days after the second AZD1222 dose. This clonotype was obtained from an adult who received the AZD1222 COVID-19 vaccine. J is TRBJ2-5 and V is TRBV24-1; D might be TRBD2 (5 bases). The CDR3 sequence is CATSDTGNRQETQYF. The CDR3 nucleotides read TGTGCCACCAGTGATACGGGAAACCGTCAAGAGACCCAGTACTTC.